Listed below are T cell receptor beta chains from one sample, sequenced in a study of esophageal squamous cell carcinoma under preoperative chemotherapy. One entry per CDR3 protein, called by TCRdb with MiXCR from the PCR reads. The sample comprises 15,000 to 20,000 distinct CDR3 sequences, 40% to 50% of which are singletons, and around 28% rests with the top ten. The specimen was taken from a patient given preoperative chemotherapy. The receptors were gathered from a human donor with esophageal squamous cell carcinoma. The donor label of this sample is uncertain. The CDR3 runs from the conserved cysteine through the conserved F or W. Each record gives: D gene, clone size, V gene, CDR3 length, J gene, CDR3 DNA, CDR3 protein. A D gene is named only where the DNA matches it firmly. The size of a clone is reported for some rows only, either as once, few or many, or as a class for expanded clones.

d_gene: .; abundance: .; v_gene: TRBV12-3/TRBV12-4; len: 12; j_gene: TRBJ2-7; CDR3nt: TGTGCCAGCAGTTTGGGGGAGAATGAGCAGTACTTC; CDR3aa: CASSLGENEQYF
d_gene: TRBD2; abundance: many; v_gene: TRBV7-3; len: 15; j_gene: TRBJ2-5; CDR3nt: TGTGCCAGCAGCTTATTGGGGGGGTCCCAAGAGACCCAGTACTTC; CDR3aa: CASSLLGGSQETQYF
d_gene: TRBD2; abundance: .; v_gene: TRBV27; len: 18; j_gene: TRBJ2-7; CDR3nt: TGTGCCAGCAGCCCAATCGGGCTAGCGGGAGATTCGGGTTACGAGCAGTACTTC; CDR3aa: CASSPIGLAGDSGYEQYF
d_gene: .; abundance: .; v_gene: TRBV6-5; len: 15; j_gene: TRBJ2-3; CDR3nt: TGTGCCAGCAGTTCATTAGACCGCGTCCCAGATACGCAGTATTTT; CDR3aa: CASSSLDRVPDTQYF
d_gene: .; abundance: .; v_gene: TRBV11-2; len: 15; j_gene: TRBJ2-6; CDR3nt: TGTGCCAGCAGCCTACCCGGGATGGGGGCCAACGTCCTGACTTTC; CDR3aa: CASSLPGMGANVLTF
d_gene: .; abundance: .; v_gene: TRBV12-3/TRBV12-4; len: 12; j_gene: TRBJ2-3; CDR3nt: TGTGCCAGCAGTTTAGATGGAGATACGCAGTATTTT; CDR3aa: CASSLDGDTQYF
d_gene: TRBD1; abundance: many; v_gene: TRBV6-1; len: 14; j_gene: TRBJ1-1; CDR3nt: TGTGCCAGCAAACGACAGGGAGATACCTGGCAAGCTTTCTTT; CDR3aa: CASKRQGDTWQAFF
d_gene: TRBD2; abundance: many; v_gene: TRBV6-2/TRBV6-3; len: 15; j_gene: TRBJ2-1; CDR3nt: TGTGCCAGCAGTTGGGCTCGCGGGAGGAATAATGAGCAGTTCTTC; CDR3aa: CASSWARGRNNEQFF
d_gene: TRBD2; abundance: many; v_gene: TRBV6-4; len: 14; j_gene: TRBJ2-7; CDR3nt: TGTGCCAGCACTCGACTAGCGCTCTCCTACGAGCAGTACTTC; CDR3aa: CASTRLALSYEQYF
d_gene: TRBD2; abundance: .; v_gene: TRBV28; len: 13; j_gene: TRBJ2-7; CDR3nt: TGTGCCAGCAGTGCTAGCGGCTCCTACGAGCAGTACTTC; CDR3aa: CASSASGSYEQYF
d_gene: .; abundance: .; v_gene: TRBV7-2; len: 15; j_gene: TRBJ2-1; CDR3nt: TGTGCCAGCAGCTCGGGACTGACCACCTACAATGAGCAGTTCTTC; CDR3aa: CASSSGLTTYNEQFF
d_gene: TRBD2; abundance: many; v_gene: TRBV12-3/TRBV12-4; len: 14; j_gene: TRBJ2-5; CDR3nt: TGTGCCAGCAGCCTGACTAGCGGGAGTGAGACCCAGTACTTC; CDR3aa: CASSLTSGSETQYF
d_gene: .; abundance: .; v_gene: TRBV11-2; len: 15; j_gene: TRBJ2-1; CDR3nt: TGTGCCAGCAGCCCCTTGGGGCAGATCTACAATGAGCAGTTCTTC; CDR3aa: CASSPLGQIYNEQFF
d_gene: .; abundance: .; v_gene: TRBV6-1; len: 11; j_gene: TRBJ1-2; CDR3nt: TGTGCCAGCAGTGGTAGGGGTGGCTACACCTTC; CDR3aa: CASSGRGGYTF